This TCR beta chain was recorded in a study of technical replicates of blood from a handful of donors. Trimming left V 5 bases short and J 4 bases short, with 14 bases between. Germline values: CDR1 SGHVS, CDR2 FNYEAQ. The CDR3 runs 14 residues. Profiling relied on immunoSEQ multiplex PCR, and the TCRdb table lists in-frame clones only, not all of them. The table records about 49,000 clones, approximately 90% of them present only once. Sequencing was carried out using PBMCs. The chain uses TRBV7-6 and TRBJ1-1; maybe TRBD1 (5 bases). The clonotype originates from a human donor in good health. Some clones in this sample may be carry-over from other donors' samples. This CDR3 is CASSARTQGTEAFF. CDR3 DNA sequence: TGTGCCAGCAGCGCGAGGACCCAGGGCACTGAAGCTTTCTTT.